This is a list of T cell receptor beta chains from one sample in a study of CD8 T cells in ankylosing spondylitis. From the 5' RACE reads, TCRdb called clonotypes with MiXCR, one entry per CDR3 protein. The table has some 300,000 distinct CDR3 sequences, more than 20% seen once. Sequences were obtained from blood, either unsorted or a sorted T cell fraction (not recorded which). The source of these receptors is a female donor with ankylosing spondylitis or in good health (not recorded which). CDR3s include the opening cysteine and the closing phenylalanine or tryptophan. D genes are given only for firm matches. Clone size is given for some rows only: seen once, a few or many times, or a class if the clone is expanded.

d_gene	abundance	v_gene	j_gene	CDR3nt	CDR3aa
-	-	TRBV5-4	TRBJ2-5	TGTGCCAGCAGCTTTGCTCGGGCCGCCGAGGGAGGCCAGTACTTC	CASSFARAAEGGQYF
-	-	TRBV4-2	TRBJ2-7	TGTGCCAGCAGCCAAGATCGCAACAGGGAGGGAAACGAGCAGTACTTC	CASSQDRNREGNEQYF
TRBD1	-	TRBV25-1	TRBJ2-2	TGTGCCAGCAGGCCCAGGGGGACAGGGGGCACCGGGGAGCTGTTTTTT	CASRPRGTGGTGELFF
-	few	TRBV20-1	TRBJ2-1	TGCAGTGCTAGAGATCCGTCGGGTGGGAGGTTAGAGCAGTTCTTC	CSARDPSGGRLEQFF
TRBD1	-	TRBV7-2	TRBJ2-5	TGTGCCAGCAGCTTAGGGGCAGGGGGCCAAGAGACCCAGTACTTC	CASSLGAGGQETQYF
-	-	TRBV28	TRBJ1-1	TGTGCCAGCAGTCGTCAGACAGGACTGAACACTGAAGCTTTCTTT	CASSRQTGLNTEAFF
-	many	TRBV13	TRBJ2-4	TGTGCCAGCAGCTTTTTCGGGCAAGCCAAAAACATTCAGTACTTC	CASSFFGQAKNIQYF
TRBD2	few	TRBV2	TRBJ2-5	TGTGCCAGCAGCTATGGGTTAGCGGGACTAGAGACCCAGTACTTC	CASSYGLAGLETQYF
TRBD2	-	TRBV5-6	TRBJ2-1	TGTGCCAGCAGCTTGGGGGGTCTTAGCGGGAGGTCAAAAGATGAGCAGTTCTTC	CASSLGGLSGRSKDEQFF
TRBD2	-	TRBV20-1	TRBJ2-5	TGCAGTGCTCAGACTAGCGGAGAGTTCCAAGAGACCCAGTACTTC	CSAQTSGEFQETQYF
-	few	TRBV5-1	TRBJ2-1	TGCGCCAGCAGCTTCAGTATCCATGAGCAGTTCTTC	CASSFSIHEQFF
-	-	TRBV9	TRBJ2-5	TGTGCCAGCAGCGTAGGGGCCTTGGAAGAGACCCAGTACTTC	CASSVGALEETQYF
-	few	TRBV4-3	TRBJ1-5	TGCGCCAGCAGCCAAGATTGGAGCAGGACTCAGCCCCAGCATTTT	CASSQDWSRTQPQHF
-	many	TRBV20-1	TRBJ1-1	TGCAGTGCCCCGGGACCCACGAACACTGAAGCTTTCTTT	CSAPGPTNTEAFF
-	few	TRBV4-3	TRBJ2-5	TGCGCCAGCAGCCAAGCTCCCTACGCGGGGGAGACCCAGTACTTC	CASSQAPYAGETQYF
-	few	TRBV20-1	TRBJ2-5	TGCAGTGCCCGCCCCGTAATTGTGACCCAGTACTTC	CSARPVIVTQYF
-	few	TRBV7-6	TRBJ1-1	TGTGCCAGCAGCTTCGTTCAGGGTGAAGCTTTCTTT	CASSFVQGEAFF
-	few	TRBV20-1	TRBJ1-1	TGCAGTGCGTGGTCTGGTTGGAAGAACACTGAAGCTTTCTTT	CSAWSGWKNTEAFF
-	few	TRBV20-1	TRBJ2-7	TGCAGTGCTAGAGATCCTCGCCTCGGCCTGTCCTACGAGCAGTACTTC	CSARDPRLGLSYEQYF
-	many	TRBV12-3/TRBV12-4	TRBJ2-1	TGTGCCAGCAGTCGCCTGAACAGCTACAATGAGCAGTTCTTC	CASSRLNSYNEQFF
TRBD2	few	TRBV20-1	TRBJ2-7	TGCAGTGCTAACCACCGAAAGAGTCTAGCGGGAGACCAGCAGTACTTC	CSANHRKSLAGDQQYF
TRBD1	few	TRBV5-4	TRBJ1-2	TGTGCCAGCAGCATGTCTCAGGGGGAGTATGGCTACACCTTC	CASSMSQGEYGYTF
-	-	TRBV27	TRBJ2-6	TGTGCCAGCAGTCCCCGGGGGCTCTCTGGGGCCAACGTCCTGACTTTC	CASSPRGLSGANVLTF
-	-	TRBV9	TRBJ2-7	TGTGCCAGCAGCGTAGGTATATCAGCCTACGAGCAGTACTTC	CASSVGISAYEQYF
-	many	TRBV29-1	TRBJ1-2	TGCAGCGTTCTTTGGCAGACCTATGGCTACACCTTC	CSVLWQTYGYTF
TRBD1	-	TRBV29-1	TRBJ1-2	TGCAGCGCCCAGGGACAGGCTAACTATGGCTACACCTTC	CSAQGQANYGYTF
-	-	TRBV7-2	TRBJ2-1	TGTGCCAGCAGCTCTTTACGGGGACGCGGAGAGCAGTTCTTC	CASSSLRGRGEQFF
-	-	TRBV20-1	TRBJ1-2	TGCAGTGCCCACAGCGTTCCCACCTATGGCTACACCTTC	CSAHSVPTYGYTF
-	many	TRBV4-3	TRBJ2-5	TGCGCCAGCAGCCAAAGCGTTTCGGGGGAGACCCAGTACTTC	CASSQSVSGETQYF
TRBD2	-	TRBV10-3	TRBJ2-1	TGTGCCGTCTCTAGCGGGAGCTCCTACAATGAGCAGTTCTTC	CAVSSGSSYNEQFF
TRBD1	few	TRBV6-1	TRBJ2-6	TGTGCCAGCAGTCCGCGGACAGGGACCGGGGCCAACGTCCTGACTTTC	CASSPRTGTGANVLTF
-	few	TRBV6-2/TRBV6-3	TRBJ1-1	TGTGCCAGCATCCAGGGTATGAACACTGAAGCTTTCTTT	CASIQGMNTEAFF
-	few	TRBV6-2/TRBV6-3	TRBJ2-3	TGTGCCAGCGAGGGGAAGGGTCCCACAGATACGCAGTATTTT	CASEGKGPTDTQYF
-	few	TRBV28	TRBJ2-7	TGTGCCAGCACCCCAGGGGCCCCCCCCGAGCAGTACTTC	CASTPGAPPEQYF
-	-	TRBV11-3	TRBJ2-2	TGTGCCAGCAGCTTACGTTCCCCCGGGGAGCTGTTTTTT	CASSLRSPGELFF
-	many	TRBV11-2	TRBJ2-1	TGTGCCAGCAGCTTAGATAGGGCCGCGGGCGAGCAGTTCTTC	CASSLDRAAGEQFF
-	-	TRBV21-1	TRBJ2-5	TGTGCCAGCAGCAAATCAGGGGACGCTCAAGAGACCCAGTACTTC	CASSKSGDAQETQYF
TRBD2	many	TRBV29-1	TRBJ2-7	TGCAGCGTTCAGACTAGCGGGATTTACGAGCAGTACTTC	CSVQTSGIYEQYF
-	-	TRBV6-1	TRBJ2-1	TGTGCCAGCATCCCCAGAGGCGGGAAGGGCTACAATGAGCAGTTCTTC	CASIPRGGKGYNEQFF
-	many	TRBV29-1	TRBJ2-3	TGCAGCGTCCCGGGACTCCCACCAGATACGCAGTATTTT	CSVPGLPPDTQYF
-	-	TRBV27	TRBJ2-1	TGTGCCAGCAGTTACAACCGACAGGATGAGCAGTTCTTC	CASSYNRQDEQFF
-	-	TRBV20-1	TRBJ2-1	TGCAGTGCTAGTATTCTCTCCTACAATGAGCAGTTCTTC	CSASILSYNEQFF
-	-	TRBV4-3	TRBJ1-2	TGCGCCAGCAGCCAAGTGGAGGGTCGTGGCTACACCTTC	CASSQVEGRGYTF
-	few	TRBV20-1	TRBJ2-3	TGCAGTGCTAGAGATCCAGGGTACACAGATACGCAGTATTTT	CSARDPGYTDTQYF
-	-	TRBV7-2	TRBJ2-2	TGTGCCAGCAGCCCCCGAAGGCTGGGGATGACCGGGGAGCTGTTTTTT	CASSPRRLGMTGELFF
TRBD1	few	TRBV20-1	TRBJ1-5	TGCAGTGCTATCCGGGACAGAGACCGGCAGCCCCAGCATTTT	CSAIRDRDRQPQHF
TRBD2	-	TRBV3-1	TRBJ2-1	TGTGCCAGCAGCCCACGACTAGCTAGAAGTGAGCAGTTCTTC	CASSPRLARSEQFF
-	few	TRBV6-2/TRBV6-3	TRBJ2-2	TGTGCCACCAGAAGGATCGCAGAGCCTTGGAACGGGGAGCTGTTTTTT	CATRRIAEPWNGELFF
-	few	TRBV24-1	TRBJ2-3	TGTGCCACCAGTGAATCCGACTACACAGATACGCAGTATTTT	CATSESDYTDTQYF
TRBD2	many	TRBV20-1	TRBJ2-3	TGCAGTGTTATAGCGGGAGTCGGCACAGATACGCAGTATTTT	CSVIAGVGTDTQYF
-	few	TRBV11-2	TRBJ2-5	TGTGCCAGCAGCTTATATCTTACCCGAGAGACCCAGTACTTC	CASSLYLTRETQYF
-	-	TRBV27	TRBJ1-5	TGTGCCAGCAGTTTATATTCCCTTGGACAGCCCCAGCATTTT	CASSLYSLGQPQHF
-	few	TRBV29-1	TRBJ1-1	TGCAGCGTTGTGTCGAAGGGGAGGTACCCCCAAGGGACTGAAGCTTTCTTT	CSVVSKGRYPQGTEAFF